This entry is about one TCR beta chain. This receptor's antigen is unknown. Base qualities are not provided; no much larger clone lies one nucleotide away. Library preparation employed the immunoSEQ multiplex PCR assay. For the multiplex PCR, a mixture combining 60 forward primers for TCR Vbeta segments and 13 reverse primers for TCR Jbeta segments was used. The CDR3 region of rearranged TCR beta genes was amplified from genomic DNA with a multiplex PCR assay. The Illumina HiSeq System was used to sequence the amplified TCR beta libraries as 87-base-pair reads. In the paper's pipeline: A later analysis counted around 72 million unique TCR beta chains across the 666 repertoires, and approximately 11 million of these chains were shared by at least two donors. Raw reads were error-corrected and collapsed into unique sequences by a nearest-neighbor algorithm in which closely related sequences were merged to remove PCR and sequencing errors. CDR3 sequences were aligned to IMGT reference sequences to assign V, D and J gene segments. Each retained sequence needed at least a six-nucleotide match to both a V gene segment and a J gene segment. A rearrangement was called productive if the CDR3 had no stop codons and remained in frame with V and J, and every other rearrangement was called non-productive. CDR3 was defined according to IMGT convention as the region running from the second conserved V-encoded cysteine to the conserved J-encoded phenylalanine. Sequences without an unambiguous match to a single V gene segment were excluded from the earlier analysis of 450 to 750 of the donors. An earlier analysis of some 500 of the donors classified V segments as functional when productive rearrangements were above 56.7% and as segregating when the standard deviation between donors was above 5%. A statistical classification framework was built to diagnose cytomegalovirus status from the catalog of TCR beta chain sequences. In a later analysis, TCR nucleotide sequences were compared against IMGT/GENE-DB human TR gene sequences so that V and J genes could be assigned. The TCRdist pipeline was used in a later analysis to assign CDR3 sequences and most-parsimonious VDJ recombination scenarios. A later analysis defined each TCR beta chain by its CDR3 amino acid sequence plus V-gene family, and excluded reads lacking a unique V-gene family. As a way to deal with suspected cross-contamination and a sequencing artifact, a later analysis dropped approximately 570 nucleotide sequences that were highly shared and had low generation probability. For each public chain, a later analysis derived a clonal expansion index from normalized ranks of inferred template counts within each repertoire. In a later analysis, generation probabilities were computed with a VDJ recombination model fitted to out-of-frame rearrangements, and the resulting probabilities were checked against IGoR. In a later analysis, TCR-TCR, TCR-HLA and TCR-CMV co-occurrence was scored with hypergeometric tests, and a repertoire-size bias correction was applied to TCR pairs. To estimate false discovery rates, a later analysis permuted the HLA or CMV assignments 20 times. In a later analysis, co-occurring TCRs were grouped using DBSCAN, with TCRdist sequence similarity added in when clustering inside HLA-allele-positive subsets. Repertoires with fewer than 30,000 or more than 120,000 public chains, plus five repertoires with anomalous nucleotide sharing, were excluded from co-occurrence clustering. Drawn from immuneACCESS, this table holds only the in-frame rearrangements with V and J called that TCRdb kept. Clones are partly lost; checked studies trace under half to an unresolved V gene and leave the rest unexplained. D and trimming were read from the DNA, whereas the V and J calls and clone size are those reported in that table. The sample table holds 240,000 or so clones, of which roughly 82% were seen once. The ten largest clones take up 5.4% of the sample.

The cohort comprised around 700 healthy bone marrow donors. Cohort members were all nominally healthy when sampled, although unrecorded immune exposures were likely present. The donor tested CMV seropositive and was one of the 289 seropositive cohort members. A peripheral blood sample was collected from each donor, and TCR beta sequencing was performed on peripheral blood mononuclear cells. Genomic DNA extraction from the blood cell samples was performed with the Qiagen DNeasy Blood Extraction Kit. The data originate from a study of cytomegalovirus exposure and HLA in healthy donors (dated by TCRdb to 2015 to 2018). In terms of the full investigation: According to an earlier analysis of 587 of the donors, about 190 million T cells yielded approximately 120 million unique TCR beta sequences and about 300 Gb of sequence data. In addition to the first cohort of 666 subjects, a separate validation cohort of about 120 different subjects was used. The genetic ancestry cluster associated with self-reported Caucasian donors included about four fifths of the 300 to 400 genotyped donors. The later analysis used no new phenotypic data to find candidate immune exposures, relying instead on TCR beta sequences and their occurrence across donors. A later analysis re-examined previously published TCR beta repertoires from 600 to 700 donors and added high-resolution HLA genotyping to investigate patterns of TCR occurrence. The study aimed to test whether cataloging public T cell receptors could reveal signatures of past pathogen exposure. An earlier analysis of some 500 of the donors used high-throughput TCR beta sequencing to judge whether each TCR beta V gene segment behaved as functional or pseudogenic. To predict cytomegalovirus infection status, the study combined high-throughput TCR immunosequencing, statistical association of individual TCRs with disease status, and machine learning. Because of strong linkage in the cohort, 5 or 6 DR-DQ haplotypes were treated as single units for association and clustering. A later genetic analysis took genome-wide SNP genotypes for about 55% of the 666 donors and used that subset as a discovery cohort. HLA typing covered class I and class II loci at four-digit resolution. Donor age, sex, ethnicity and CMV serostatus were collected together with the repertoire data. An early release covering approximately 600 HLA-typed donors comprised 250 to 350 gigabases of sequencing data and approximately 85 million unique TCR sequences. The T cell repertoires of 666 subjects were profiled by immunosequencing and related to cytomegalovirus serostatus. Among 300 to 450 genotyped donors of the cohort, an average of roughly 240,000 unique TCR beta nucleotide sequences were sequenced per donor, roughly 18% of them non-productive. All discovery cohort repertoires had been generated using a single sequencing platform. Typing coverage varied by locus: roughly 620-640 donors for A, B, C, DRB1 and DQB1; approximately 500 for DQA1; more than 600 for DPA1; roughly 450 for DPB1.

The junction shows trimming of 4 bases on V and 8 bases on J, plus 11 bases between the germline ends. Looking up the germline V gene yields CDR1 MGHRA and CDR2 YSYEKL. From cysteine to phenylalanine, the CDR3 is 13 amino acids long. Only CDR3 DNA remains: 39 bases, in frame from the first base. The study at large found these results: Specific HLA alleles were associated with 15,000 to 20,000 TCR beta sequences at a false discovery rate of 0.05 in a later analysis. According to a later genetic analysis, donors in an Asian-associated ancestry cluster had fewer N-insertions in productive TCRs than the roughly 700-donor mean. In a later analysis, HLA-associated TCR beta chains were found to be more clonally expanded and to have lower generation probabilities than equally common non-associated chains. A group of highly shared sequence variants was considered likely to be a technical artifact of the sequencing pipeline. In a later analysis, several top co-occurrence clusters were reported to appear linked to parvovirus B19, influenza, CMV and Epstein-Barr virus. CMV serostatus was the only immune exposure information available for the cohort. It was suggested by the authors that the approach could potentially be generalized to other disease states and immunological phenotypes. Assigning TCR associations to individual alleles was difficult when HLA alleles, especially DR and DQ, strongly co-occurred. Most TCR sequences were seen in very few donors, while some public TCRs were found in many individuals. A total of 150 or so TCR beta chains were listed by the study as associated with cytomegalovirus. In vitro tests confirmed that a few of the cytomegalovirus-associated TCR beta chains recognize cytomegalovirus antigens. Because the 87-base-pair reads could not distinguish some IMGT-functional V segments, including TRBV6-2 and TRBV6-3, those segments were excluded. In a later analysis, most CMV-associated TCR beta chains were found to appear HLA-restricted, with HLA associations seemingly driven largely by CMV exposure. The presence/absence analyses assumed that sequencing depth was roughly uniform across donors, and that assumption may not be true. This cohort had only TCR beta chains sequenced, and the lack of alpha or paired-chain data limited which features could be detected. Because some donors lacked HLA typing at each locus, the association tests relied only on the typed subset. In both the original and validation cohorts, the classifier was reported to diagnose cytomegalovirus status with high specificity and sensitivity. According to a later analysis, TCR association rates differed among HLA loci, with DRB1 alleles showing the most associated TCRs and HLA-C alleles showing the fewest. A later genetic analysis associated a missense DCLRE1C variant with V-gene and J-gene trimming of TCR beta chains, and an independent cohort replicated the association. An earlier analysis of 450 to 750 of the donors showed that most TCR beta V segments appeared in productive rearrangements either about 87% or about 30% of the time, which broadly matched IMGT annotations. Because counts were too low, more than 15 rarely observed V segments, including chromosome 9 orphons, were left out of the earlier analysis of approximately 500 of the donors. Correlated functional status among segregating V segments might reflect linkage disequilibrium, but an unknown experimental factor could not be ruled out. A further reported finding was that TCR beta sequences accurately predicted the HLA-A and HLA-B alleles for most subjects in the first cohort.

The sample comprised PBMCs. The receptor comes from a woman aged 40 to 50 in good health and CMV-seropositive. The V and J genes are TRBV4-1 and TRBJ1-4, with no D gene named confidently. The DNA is TGCGCCAGCAGCCTTTCTTCTCGGGAAAAACTGTTTTTT. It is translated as CASSLSSREKLFF.